This T cell receptor beta chain was sequenced during a study of T cells after yellow fever vaccination. Study details: Each low-cell-number fraction was prepared by means of SMART-Seq v4 Ultra Low Input.

V lost 4 bases to trimming and J lost 4 bases, with 13 bases between them. This CDR3 contains 14 residues. The germline CDR1 and CDR2 sequences are SGHNT and YYREEE (reference sequence). Study-wide points: A small share of clonotypes appeared in both CD4 and CD8 compartments.

One entry per CDR3 protein, called by TCRdb with MiXCR from the 5' RACE reads. Here the sample spans around 310,000 distinct CDR3 sequences, 3% to 4.5% being singletons. Concerning this clonotype: Its antigen is unknown.

This chain connects TRBV5-4 to TRBJ2-3; no reliable D call. The specimen was PBMCs, collected 5 days after the yellow fever booster vaccination. The clonotype was recovered from a man aged 18 to 29 who received the YFV17D yellow fever vaccine. The CDR3 region is CASSVDVDSDTQYF. CDR3 coding DNA: TGTGCCAGCAGCGTCGATGTGGATTCAGATACGCAGTATTTT.